One and the same sample provided the 20 T cell receptor beta chains below, sequenced in a study of response to subunit inactivated influenza vaccine. Each CDR3 protein is one row after TCRdb ran MiXCR on the RT-PCR reads. The sample consists of some 550,000 distinct CDR3 sequences, roughly 25% of them appearing once. The data also belong to a second study, concerning T cells expressing NK-cell markers. That source reports: Production of TCR beta cDNA relied on 5'RACE template switching with UMIs.

The material was CD4+ T cells sorted from PBMCs, obtained 12 days after vaccination. Source of these receptors: a man aged 45-65 years who received an inactivated influenza vaccine.

This clonotype was found a few times. The V and J genes are TRBV16 and TRBJ1-5; TRBD1 might be the D (6 bases). CDR1 and CDR2 (germline): KGHSY, FQNENV. This CDR3 spans 13 amino acids. Trimming stripped 3 bases from V and 7 bases from J, with 10 bases between. The DNA for the CDR3 is TGTGCCAGCAGCCAGGGGGCTCGACAGCCCCAGCATTTT. It encodes CASSQGARQPQHF.

This clonotype was counted a few times. The rearrangement joins TRBV5-1 to TRBJ1-1; no clear D. Germline V CDR1 and CDR2: SGHRS, YFSETQ. V was trimmed by 0 bases and J by 4 bases, leaving 10 bases between them. CDR3 size: 14 residues. The DNA for the CDR3 is TGCGCCAGCAGCTTGGTTGGGAAGTCCACTGAAGCTTTCTTT. Its translation is CASSLVGKSTEAFF.

V and J are TRBV4-3 and TRBJ2-3; the D gene is possibly TRBD1 (6 bases). The germline V gene has CDR1 LGHNA and CDR2 YSLEER. The ends were cut back, 0 bases at V and 6 bases at J, with 13 bases in the middle. The CDR3 is made up of 15 amino acids. CDR3 protein: CASSQDPTQGDTQYF. The DNA for the CDR3 is TGCGCCAGCAGCCAAGATCCTACCCAGGGGGATACGCAGTATTTT.

This clonotype has more than one count but fewer than ten. CDR3 amino acids: CASQGTFQETQYF. Written as DNA, the CDR3 is TGTGCCAGCCAAGGGACCTTCCAAGAGACCCAGTACTTC. This sequence joins TRBV28 and TRBJ2-5; the D gene could be TRBD1 or TRBD2 (5 bases each). The CDR3 totals 13 residues. Germline assignment: CDR1 MDHEN and CDR2 SYDVKM. The germline V and J ends were trimmed by 8 bases and 1 base, with 11 bases remaining between them.

This clonotype was seen a few times. The chain employs TRBV5-1 and TRBJ1-1; tentative D call: TRBD1 (6 bases). CDR3 size: 12 residues. Trimming stripped 3 bases from V and 11 bases from J, with 14 bases between. The V gene's germline CDR1 is SGHRS and CDR2 YFSETQ. The CDR3 loop is CASSSLTGSAFF. The CDR3 DNA reads TGCGCCAGCAGCTCCCTTACAGGGAGTGCTTTCTTT.

This clonotype was observed at least ten times. This chain connects TRBV5-1 to TRBJ1-2; TRBD1 agrees at 7 bases. From germline, CDR1 is SGHRS and CDR2 YFSETQ. The CDR3 loop spans 16 amino acids. Germline trimming cut 4 bases from V and 1 base from J; bases unmatched to any gene: 10. CDR3 coding DNA: TGCGCCAGCAGCCCGGGGACAGCTTCGCTTAACTATGGCTACACCTTC. Translated, it gives CASSPGTASLNYGYTF.

This clonotype has just a few counts. This chain uses TRBV3-1 with TRBJ1-6; TRBD1 might be the D (6 bases). The CDR3 spans 15 residues. Trimming left V 2 bases short and J 9 bases short, with 14 bases between. Germline CDR1 LGHDT, CDR2 YNNKEL (reference sequence). CDR3 in amino acids: CASSQTGQISSPLHF. The CDR3, as DNA: TGTGCCAGCAGCCAAACGGGACAAATTTCTTCACCCCTCCACTTT.

The V call is TRBV7-2, the J call TRBJ1-1, with D tentatively TRBD1 (5 bases). The CDR3 contains 16 residues. CDR1 is SGHTA, CDR2 FQGNSA, per germline. With 5 bases removed from V and 6 bases from J, the gap between germline ends came to 22 bases. CDR3 sequence (DNA): TGTGCCAGCAGCAAGAGACTGGCCTGGGGGGACGCTGAAGCTTTCTTT. Its protein product is CASSKRLAWGDAEAFF.

In this sample, this clonotype turned up a few times. DNA for the CDR3: TGCAGTGCTAGAGATGGGGGGTTCGAGCAGTACTTC. Protein product: CSARDGGFEQYF. This chain links TRBV20-1 with TRBJ2-7, with D perhaps matching TRBD2 (6 bases). The V and J ends lost 0 bases and 6 bases respectively, with 9 bases between them. There are 12 residues in the CDR3. Germline V gene sequence: CDR1 DFQATT, CDR2 SNEGSKA (reference sequence).

The rearrangement uses TRBV4-2 and TRBJ2-7, with D perhaps matching TRBD1 or TRBD2 (5 bases each). Per the germline V gene, CDR1 is LGHNA and CDR2 is YNFKEQ. This CDR3 is 15 amino acids long. Trimming stripped 2 bases from V and 2 bases from J, with 13 bases between. The CDR3 sequence is CASSQNRDGTYEQYF. CDR3 DNA: TGTGCCAGCAGCCAAAACCGGGACGGAACCTACGAGCAGTACTTC.

V gene TRBV11-1 combines with J gene TRBJ1-5; D is unclear. V lost 1 base and J 6 bases, leaving 7 bases between the germline ends. Per germline, CDR1 SGHAT and CDR2 FQDESV (reference sequence). The CDR3 totals 13 residues. CDR3 residues: CASSLGPVQPQHF. CDR3 coding DNA: TGTGCCAGCAGCTTAGGGCCGGTTCAGCCCCAGCATTTT.

The chain recombines TRBV20-1 with TRBJ1-1; D remains unclear. There are 13 residues in the CDR3. Germline V CDR1 and CDR2: DFQATT, SNEGSKA (reference sequence). Trimming removed 6 bases at V and 4 bases at J, with 15 bases between. Written as DNA, the CDR3 is TGCAGTGCCTTCCGTCTCCCGAGCACTGAAGCTTTCTTT. This gives the protein CSAFRLPSTEAFF.

There are many counts of this clonotype. This CDR3 is CSAKNRGLYNEQFF. The DNA for the CDR3 is TGCAGTGCTAAAAACAGGGGCCTCTACAATGAGCAGTTCTTC. The chain combines TRBV20-1 with TRBJ2-1; 7 bases are shared with TRBD1. This CDR3 region has 14 residues. V lost 4 bases to trimming and J lost 3 bases; unmatched junction nucleotides: 6. Germline values: CDR1 DFQATT, CDR2 SNEGSKA (reference sequence).

The rearrangement uses TRBV28 and TRBJ2-1; TRBD1 agrees at 7 bases. The length of the CDR3 is 16 residues. Germline-derived CDR1 and CDR2 are MDHEN and SYDVKM. After removal of 7 bases from V and 1 base from J, the junction contained 10 bases not matched to a gene. This chain's CDR3 is CASIWTGRPSYNEQFF. The CDR3 region has the DNA TGTGCCAGCATCTGGACAGGCCGACCTTCCTACAATGAGCAGTTCTTC.

The chain has TRBV15 and TRBJ1-2, with TRBD1 identical over 7 bases. The CDR3 is 13 residues long. Germline V CDR1 and CDR2: LNHNV, YYDKDF (reference sequence). V lost 4 bases and J lost 5; bases outside the gene matches: 4. This CDR3 reads CATSIDREYGYTF. The CDR3 DNA reads TGTGCCACCAGCATAGACAGGGAGTATGGCTACACCTTC. The full variable domain, in which reference TRBV15 and TRBJ1-2 provide the parts outside the CDR3, is DAMVIQNPRYQVTQFGKPVTLSCSQTLNHNVMYWYQQKSSQAPKLLFHYYDKDFNNEADTPDNFQSRRPNTSFCFLDIRSPGLGDTAMYLCATSIDREYGYTFGSGTRLTVV.

This chain joins TRBV15 and TRBJ2-5, with D unresolved. The CDR3 runs 17 residues. Trimming removed 3 bases at V and 3 bases at J, with 20 bases between. CDR1 is LNHNV and CDR2 is YYDKDF in the germline V gene (reference sequence). CDR3 in amino acids: CATSSPNVGSGKETQYF. The CDR3, as DNA: TGTGCCACCAGCAGTCCAAACGTGGGGTCTGGGAAAGAGACCCAGTACTTC.

V is TRBV4-2 and J is TRBJ2-7, with 8 bases identical to TRBD1. The CDR3 sequence is 16 residues long. The J segment lost 0 bases and the V segment lost 3 bases, leaving 7 bases of the junction unmatched. Looked up from germline, CDR1 is LGHNA and CDR2 is YNFKEQ. CDR3 sequence (DNA): TGTGCCAGCAGCCAGGGCCGGGACAGGAGCTCCTACGAGCAGTACTTC. It specifies CASSQGRDRSSYEQYF.

There are a few counts of this clonotype. The CDR3 sequence is CASSQITGNEQFF. CDR3 in DNA: TGTGCCAGCAGCCAGATTACAGGGAATGAGCAGTTCTTC. V gene TRBV7-3 combines with J gene TRBJ2-1, with D perhaps TRBD1 (6 bases). The CDR3 consists of 13 residues. The V end was cut by 5 bases, the J end by 7 bases, with 12 bases between. Germline values: CDR1 SGHTA, CDR2 FQGTGA.

The chain joins TRBV20-1 to TRBJ1-5; 8 bases are shared with TRBD1. CDR3 length: 15 residues. V trimming: 3 bases; J trimming: 2 bases; junction bases outside the gene matches: 6. Per germline, CDR1 DFQATT and CDR2 SNEGSKA (reference sequence). This CDR3 reads CSARTGASGNQPQHF. CDR3 DNA sequence: TGCAGTGCTAGGACAGGGGCGAGCGGCAATCAGCCCCAGCATTTT.

In this sample, this clonotype turned up a few times. The chain has TRBV6-1 and TRBJ2-3; 9 nucleotides agree with TRBD1. Per germline, CDR1 MNHNS and CDR2 SASEGT. This CDR3 is built from 15 residues. Germline trimming cut 6 bases from V and 5 bases from J; bases unmatched to any gene: 9. The CDR3 reads CASRPPGQGLDTQYF. In DNA, the CDR3 is TGTGCCAGCAGGCCACCGGGACAGGGTCTAGATACGCAGTATTTT.